This passage covers 29 T cell receptor beta chains from one sample sequenced in a study of graft-versus-host responses after intestinal transplantation. These TCRs' antigens remain unknown. Produced via immunoSEQ multiplex PCR; TCRdb's table is partial and in-frame only. The repertoire includes about 48,000 clones, around 90% of them detected once, and around 2.5% sits in the top ten. The source was unstimulated CD4+ T cells sorted from spleen or lymph node cells, collected before transplant. The receptors here all came from a human donor who was the organ donor for an intestinal transplant.

This sequence joins TRBV11-3 and TRBJ2-2, with 9 bases identical to TRBD1. CDR1 SGHNT and CDR2 YENEEA come from the germline V gene. The V gene end was trimmed by 5 bases and the J gene end by 4 bases; junction bases not matched to a gene: 8. This CDR3 is built from 16 residues. CDR3: CASSPGQGRATGELFF. The CDR3 DNA is TGTGCCAGCAGCCCGGGACAGGGTCGTGCCACCGGGGAGCTGTTTTTT.

This chain joins TRBV6-5 and TRBJ2-2; 7 bases match TRBD2. The J segment lost 8 bases and the V segment lost 8 bases, leaving 8 bases of the junction unmatched. CDR1 is MNHEY and CDR2 is SVGAGI in the germline V gene. This CDR3 is 13 amino acids long. The chain's CDR3 is CASGGGTEGELFF. CDR3 nucleotides: TGTGCCAGCGGGGGAGGGACGGAAGGGGAGCTGTTTTTT.

The chain joins TRBV27 to TRBJ1-1; D is undetermined. This CDR3 is 15 amino acids long. V lost 0 bases, J lost 2 bases, and 10 bases lay in between. Germline values: CDR1 MNHEY, CDR2 SMNVEV (reference sequence). The CDR3 region has the DNA TGTGCCAGCAGTTTATCGGTGGCAGTCAACACTGAAGCTTTCTTT. Translation gives CASSLSVAVNTEAFF.

This clone was seen just once. This chain links TRBV6-6 with TRBJ1-5, with unresolved D. V was cut by 2 bases and J by 2 bases, with 4 bases left in between. Germline CDR1 is MNHNY and CDR2 is SVGAGI (reference sequence). The CDR3 totals 13 residues. CDR3 sequence reads: CASSYRGNQPQHF. Written as DNA, the CDR3 is TGTGCCAGCAGTTACAGGGGCAATCAGCCCCAGCATTTT.

This rearrangement joins TRBV5-6 to TRBJ1-5, with 8 bases fitting TRBD1. Germline assignment: CDR1 SGHDT and CDR2 YYEEEE. V shed 0 bases and J 0 bases; nucleotides not matched to a gene: 2. The CDR3 has 16 amino acids. The CDR3 DNA reads TGTGCCAGCAGCTTGGGACAGGGGTATAGCAATCAGCCCCAGCATTTT. Translation gives CASSLGQGYSNQPQHF.

The V call is TRBV9, the J call TRBJ2-7; 11 nucleotides match TRBD2. Germline assignment: CDR1 SGDLS and CDR2 YYNGEE. This CDR3 spans 15 amino acids. J was trimmed by 2 bases and V by 5 bases; bases with no gene match: 6. The DNA of the CDR3 is TGTGCCAGCAGTCTTAGCGGGGGGGCACCCTACGAGCAGTACTTC. This codes for CASSLSGGAPYEQYF.

The V gene is TRBV5-4, the J gene TRBJ1-2; D ambiguous. The V gene's germline CDR1 is SGHNT and CDR2 YYREEE (reference sequence). The CDR3 is 14 amino acids. Trimming took off 0 bases at V and 4 bases at J, with 10 bases between the two ends. The CDR3 loop reads CASSLDLTSYGYTF. CDR3 nucleotide sequence: TGTGCCAGCAGCTTGGACCTCACTTCCTATGGCTACACCTTC.

The chain has TRBV6-6 and TRBJ2-3; maybe TRBD2 (5 bases). CDR3 size: 13 residues. The ends were cut back, 9 bases at V and 2 bases at J, with 12 bases in the middle. Germline V gene lookup returns CDR1 MNHNY and CDR2 SVGAGI (reference sequence). The DNA for the CDR3 is TGTGCCAGTAAGCGAGGGAACACAGATACGCAGTATTTT. Translating it yields CASKRGNTDTQYF.

The CDR3 sequence: CASSSYNEQFF. CDR3 in DNA: TGTGCCAGCAGCTCCTACAATGAGCAGTTCTTC. This chain links TRBV5-6 with TRBJ2-1; no clear D gene. CDR3 length: 11 amino acids. Per the germline V gene, CDR1 is SGHDT and CDR2 is YYEEEE. V shed 3 bases and J shed 2 bases, with 0 bases lying between them.

The chain couples TRBV7-9 to TRBJ2-7; tentatively, D is TRBD2 (5 bases). V was clipped by 5 bases and J by 4 bases, with 15 bases between them. The CDR3 contains 14 residues. CDR1 SEHNR and CDR2 FQNEAQ come from the germline V gene (reference sequence). The CDR3 nucleotides read TGTGCCAGCAGCCTTAGCGCTGGAGTGTACGAGCAGTACTTC. Amino acid sequence: CASSLSAGVYEQYF.

This clone came up once. This sequence joins TRBV5-1 and TRBJ2-5; maybe TRBD1 (6 bases). This CDR3 contains 16 residues. Trimming removed 1 base from V and 3 bases from J, with 16 bases in between. Per the germline V gene, CDR1 is SGHRS and CDR2 is YFSETQ. CDR3 in DNA: TGCGCCAGCAGCTTGATGGGGGCTCACTATGAAGAGACCCAGTACTTC. Protein product: CASSLMGAHYEETQYF.

The chain is built from TRBV5-6 and TRBJ2-7; the D gene is possibly TRBD2 (5 bases). Trimming pared 4 bases from V and 5 bases from J, leaving 10 bases between. This CDR3 region has 12 residues. CDR1 and CDR2 from the germline V gene are SGHDT and YYEEEE. CDR3 in DNA: TGTGCCAGCAGCCTAACTAGGGACGAGCAGTACTTC. Encoded protein: CASSLTRDEQYF.

This chain connects TRBV21-1 to TRBJ2-7. TRBV21-1 counts as a pseudogene. The CDR3 contains 16 residues. Here the CDR3 reads CASSKGEREVSYEQYF. The CDR3 DNA is TGTGCCAGCAGCAAAGGTGAAAGGGAAGTCTCCTACGAGCAGTACTTC.

This chain joins TRBV29-1 and TRBJ2-1; TRBD1 matches 8 bases. The CDR3 covers 14 residues. Germline V gives CDR1 SQVTM, CDR2 ANQGSEA. Germline trimming cut 6 bases from V and 2 bases from J; bases unmatched to any gene: 6. The CDR3 loop reads CSVYRGVPYNEQFF. CDR3 coding DNA: TGCAGCGTCTACAGGGGGGTTCCCTACAATGAGCAGTTCTTC.

V gene TRBV6-6 combines with J gene TRBJ1-2; a possible D gene is TRBD1 (6 bases). CDR3 length: 16 residues. V lost 8 bases and J lost 6, with 25 bases in between. CDR1 and CDR2 (germline): MNHNY, SVGAGI (reference sequence). The CDR3 DNA reads TGTGCCAGCCCAGCCCAGCCCGGGACACCTGGTAATGGCTACACCTTC. It is translated as CASPAQPGTPGNGYTF.

J is TRBJ2-3 and V is TRBV15; 8 bases agree with TRBD2. V dropped 0 bases and J dropped 4; count of bases not matched to a gene: 15. The length of the CDR3 is 19 residues. Germline CDR1 LNHNV, CDR2 YYDKDF (reference sequence). This CDR3 is CATSRDPTIAGPRSDTQYF. CDR3 nucleotide sequence: TGTGCCACCAGCAGAGATCCCACCATAGCGGGACCCCGCTCAGATACGCAGTATTTT.

The chain carries TRBV9 and TRBJ2-7; D remains ambiguous. Between the trimmed V and J ends, which lost 0 bases and 5 bases, there was a span of 6 bases. Germline-derived CDR1 and CDR2 are SGDLS and YYNGEE. This CDR3 spans 12 amino acids. The CDR3 loop is CASSVEGDEQYF. The CDR3 bases are TGTGCCAGCAGCGTAGAAGGAGACGAGCAGTACTTC.

This chain uses TRBV28 with TRBJ1-2; 7 bases match TRBD1. CDR3 length: 14 residues. Per germline, CDR1 MDHEN and CDR2 SYDVKM. The V and J ends lost 4 bases and 4 bases, in that order; junction bases with no gene match: 6. The CDR3 DNA sequence: TGTGCCAGCAGTTCCCGGACAGGCATCTATGGCTACACCTTC. Its translation: CASSSRTGIYGYTF.

A word on this clone: Other DNA sequences within the sample encode an identical CDR3. This sequence joins TRBV30 and TRBJ1-5, with D possibly being TRBD1 (6 bases). This CDR3 has 14 residues. V lost 2 bases and J lost 7, with 15 bases in between. CDR1 is GTSNPN, CDR2 SVGIG, per germline (reference sequence). CDR3 in DNA: TGTGCCTGGAGTCTAGGGGGGGCGGGCCAGCCCCAGCATTTT. Its translation: CAWSLGGAGQPQHF. The whole variable domain, remainder taken from reference TRBV30 and TRBJ1-5, is SQTIHQWPATLVQPVGSPLSLECTVEGTSNPNLYWYRQAAGRGLQLLFYSVGIGQISSEVPQNLSASRPQDRQFILSSKKLLLSDSGFYLCAWSLGGAGQPQHFGDGTRLSIL.

DNA of the CDR3: TGTGCCAGCAGCTTAGCGTTGAATCAGCCCCAGCATTTT. Residues: CASSLALNQPQHF. This sequence joins TRBV7-9 and TRBJ1-5, with D uncertain. In germline, CDR1 is SEHNR, CDR2 FQNEAQ (reference sequence). Trimming stripped 0 bases from V and 4 bases from J, with 4 bases between. The CDR3 covers 13 residues.

This clone has only a few counts. This rearrangement joins TRBV7-9 to TRBJ2-7, with D tentatively TRBD1 (6 bases). The CDR3 has 15 amino acids. Trimming took 7 bases from V and 3 from J, leaving 19 bases between them. Per germline, CDR1 SEHNR and CDR2 FQNEAQ (reference sequence). As DNA, the CDR3 is TGTGCCAGCACCCAAGCAGGGGCGCTCCACTACGAGCAGTACTTC. Its protein is CASTQAGALHYEQYF.

The chain couples TRBV5-2 to TRBJ1-2. TRBV5-2 is deemed a pseudogene. The CDR3 has 16 amino acids. CDR3 sequence: CASNILRVRKTYGYTF. The CDR3 nucleotides read TGTGCCAGCAATATCCTACGAGTACGAAAGACCTATGGCTACACCTTC.

The J gene is TRBJ2-1, the V gene TRBV7-7; D may be TRBD1 or TRBD2 (5 bases each). CDR1 SSHAT and CDR2 FNYEAQ come from the germline V gene (reference sequence). The CDR3 consists of 16 residues. V dropped 5 bases and J dropped 4 bases, with 18 bases sitting between them. CDR3 in DNA: TGTGCCAGCAGCCGTTCGACAGCTGGAGGATACAATGAGCAGTTCTTC. Translated, it gives CASSRSTAGGYNEQFF.

This chain links TRBV2 with TRBJ1-5; possible D gene TRBD1, 5 bases. V was cut by 6 bases and J by 0 bases, with 15 bases left in between. The CDR3 is 16 residues long. Germline CDR1 and CDR2: SNHLY and FYNNEI. The CDR3 is CASSPLTALSNQPQHF. The CDR3, as DNA: TGTGCCAGCAGCCCCCTGACAGCCCTTAGCAATCAGCCCCAGCATTTT.

In this sample, this clone turned up once. The chain uses TRBV9 and TRBJ2-5, with TRBD2 matching over 8 bases. CDR1 SGDLS and CDR2 YYNGEE come from the germline V gene. CDR3 length equals 13 residues. With V trimmed by 0 bases and J by 5 bases, 0 bases remained unmatched. CDR3: CASSVGTSETQYF. CDR3 DNA: TGTGCCAGCAGCGTAGGGACTAGCGAGACCCAGTACTTC.

The chain joins TRBV28 to TRBJ1-2, with D perhaps TRBD1 (5 bases). The CDR3 runs to 13 residues. The V and J ends lost 4 bases and 0 bases respectively, with 6 bases between them. Germline values: CDR1 MDHEN, CDR2 SYDVKM. The CDR3 sequence is CASSWGANYGYTF. The CDR3 nucleotides read TGTGCCAGCAGTTGGGGGGCTAACTATGGCTACACCTTC.

J is TRBJ2-7 and V is TRBV28, with D possibly being TRBD1 (6 bases). This CDR3 comprises 12 residues. The germline CDR1 and CDR2 sequences are MDHEN and SYDVKM. Deletions cut 10 bases from V and 2 bases from J, with 12 bases between. The CDR3 spells CATTDSTYEQYF. The CDR3 DNA is TGTGCCACCACGGACAGTACCTACGAGCAGTACTTC.

V usage is TRBV28 and J usage is TRBJ1-4, with 8 bases lining up with TRBD1. This CDR3 is 16 amino acids long. Germline-derived CDR1 and CDR2 are MDHEN and SYDVKM. With 3 bases clipped from V and 5 bases from J, the junction kept 8 bases outside the gene matches. The CDR3 DNA follows: TGTGCCAGCAGTTTGCCCCAGGGGGCGTTAAATGAAAAACTGTTTTTT. Translated, it gives CASSLPQGALNEKLFF.

The gene calls are TRBV7-2 and TRBJ2-7; possibly TRBD2 for D (6 bases). CDR1 and CDR2 (germline): SGHTA, FQGNSA. CDR3 length equals 14 residues. With 1 base removed from V and 3 bases from J, the gap between germline ends came to 10 bases. The CDR3 DNA reads TGTGCCAGCAGCTTAGAGGAGGGATACTACGAGCAGTACTTC. It is translated as CASSLEEGYYEQYF.